The sequence of this T cell receptor beta chain was determined in a study of identical twins. The V end was cut by 0 bases, the J end by 1 base, with 12 bases between. Germline V gene sequence: CDR1 SGHRS, CDR2 YFSETQ. The CDR3 loop spans 16 amino acids. TCRdb analysed the 5' RACE reads with MiXCR anew, one entry per CDR3 protein. The data contain approximately 680,000 distinct CDR3 sequences, around 7.5% of them singletons. This sample was also put to use in a study of yellow fever vaccine responses in identical twins.

The sample taken for sequencing was PBMCs. V is TRBV5-1 and J is TRBJ2-3; D is unresolved. The sequence came from a woman younger than 35 in good health. The DNA for the CDR3 is TGCGCCAGCAGCTTGGGCCGAGGAATCGGCACAGATACGCAGTATTTT. Its protein product is CASSLGRGIGTDTQYF.